The TCR beta chain under discussion was sequenced for a study of CD8 T cells in ankylosing spondylitis. Whole-study results and caveats: Reports say disease-linked clones showed up significantly more in matched ankylosing spondylitis synovial fluid. Reports of some motif variants in reactive arthritis synovial fluid and blood predate this one.

TCRdb reanalysed the 5' RACE reads using MiXCR and keeps one entry per CDR3 protein. In the table there are 250,000 to 350,000 distinct CDR3 sequences, 20% of which are singletons. This CDR3 comprises 14 residues. The ends were cut back, 4 bases at V and 0 bases at J, with 7 bases in the middle. From germline, CDR1 is SGHVS and CDR2 FQNEAQ. Points on this clonotype: No antigen is known for it.

Sequencing used blood, either unsorted or a sorted T cell fraction (not recorded which). The receptor comes from a male donor with ankylosing spondylitis or in good health (not recorded which). The chain joins TRBV7-8 to TRBJ1-3, with D perhaps TRBD1 (6 bases). DNA for the CDR3: TGTGCCAGCAGCTGGACAGCCTCTGGAAACACCATATATTTT. It encodes CASSWTASGNTIYF.